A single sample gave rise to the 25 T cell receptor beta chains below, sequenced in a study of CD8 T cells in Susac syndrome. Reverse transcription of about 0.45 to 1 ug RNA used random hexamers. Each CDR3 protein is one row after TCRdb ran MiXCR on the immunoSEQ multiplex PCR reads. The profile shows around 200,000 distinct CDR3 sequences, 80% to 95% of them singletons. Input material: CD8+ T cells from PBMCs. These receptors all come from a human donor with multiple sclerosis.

This chain's CDR3 is CASSRLSEATDTQYF. The CDR3 region has the DNA TGTGCCAGCAGTCGACTGTCGGAGGCAACAGATACGCAGTATTTT. The chain joins TRBV6-5 to TRBJ2-3; D perhaps matches TRBD2 (5 bases). V was clipped by 5 bases and J by 3 bases, with 15 bases between them. CDR3 length: 15 residues. Looked up from germline, CDR1 is MNHEY and CDR2 is SVGAGI.

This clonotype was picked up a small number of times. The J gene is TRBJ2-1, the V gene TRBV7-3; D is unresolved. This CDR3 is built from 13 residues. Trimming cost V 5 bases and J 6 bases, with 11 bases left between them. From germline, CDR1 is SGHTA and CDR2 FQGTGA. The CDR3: CASSPPGRNEQFF. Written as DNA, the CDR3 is TGTGCCAGCAGCCCCCCGGGTCGCAATGAGCAGTTCTTC. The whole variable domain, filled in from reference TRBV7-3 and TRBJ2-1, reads GAGVSQTPSNKVTEKGKYVELRCDPISGHTALYWYRQSLGQGPEFLIYFQGTGAADDSGLPNDRFFAVRPEGSVSTLKIQRTERGDSAVYLCASSPPGRNEQFFGPGTRLTVL.

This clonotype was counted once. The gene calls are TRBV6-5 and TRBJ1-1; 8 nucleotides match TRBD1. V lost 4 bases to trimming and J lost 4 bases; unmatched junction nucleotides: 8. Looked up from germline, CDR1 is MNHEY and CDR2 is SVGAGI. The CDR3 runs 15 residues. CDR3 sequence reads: CASSSMTGVSTEAFF. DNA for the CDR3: TGTGCCAGCAGTTCTATGACAGGGGTGAGCACTGAAGCTTTCTTT.

The CDR3 loop reads CASSYDRGGETQYF. DNA for the CDR3: TGTGCCAGCAGTTACGACAGGGGGGGAGAGACCCAGTACTTC. This chain links TRBV6-5 with TRBJ2-5, with 9 positions matching TRBD1. V shed 2 bases and J 4 bases; nucleotides not matched to a gene: 2. Germline CDR1 is MNHEY and CDR2 is SVGAGI. The CDR3 has 14 residues.

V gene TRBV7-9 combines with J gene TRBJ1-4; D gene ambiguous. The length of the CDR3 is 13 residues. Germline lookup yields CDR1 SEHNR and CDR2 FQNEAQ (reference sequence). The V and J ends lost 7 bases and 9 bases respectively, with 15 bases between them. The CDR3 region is CASTTLSGQKLFF. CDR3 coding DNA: TGTGCCAGCACCACCCTATCAGGACAAAAACTGTTTTTT.

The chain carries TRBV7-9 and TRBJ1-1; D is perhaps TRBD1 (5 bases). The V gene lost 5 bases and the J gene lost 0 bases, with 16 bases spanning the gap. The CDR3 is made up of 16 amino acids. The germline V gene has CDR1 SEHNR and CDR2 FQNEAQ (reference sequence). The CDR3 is CASSDRDSDMNTEAFF. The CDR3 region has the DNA TGTGCCAGCAGCGACCGGGACTCCGACATGAACACTGAAGCTTTCTTT.

CDR3 protein: CASSLLAGSGNEQFF. The CDR3 DNA reads as TGTGCCAGCAGCTTGCTAGCGGGGTCAGGAAATGAGCAGTTCTTC. V and J are TRBV7-9 and TRBJ2-1; 9 bases align to TRBD2. This CDR3 is built from 15 residues. The germline V gene has CDR1 SEHNR and CDR2 FQNEAQ (reference sequence). Trimming took 3 bases from V and 7 from J; bases not matched to a gene: 7.

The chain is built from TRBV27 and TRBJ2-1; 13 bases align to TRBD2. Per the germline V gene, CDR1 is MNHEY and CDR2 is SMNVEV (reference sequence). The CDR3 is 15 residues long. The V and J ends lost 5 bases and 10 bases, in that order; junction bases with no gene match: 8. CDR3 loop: CASSPGLAGAEEQFF. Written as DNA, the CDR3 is TGTGCCAGCAGTCCCGGACTAGCGGGGGCAGAGGAGCAGTTCTTC.

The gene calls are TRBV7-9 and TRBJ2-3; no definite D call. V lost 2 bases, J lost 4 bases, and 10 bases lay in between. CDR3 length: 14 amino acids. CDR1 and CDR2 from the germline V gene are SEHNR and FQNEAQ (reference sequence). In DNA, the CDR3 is TGTGCCAGCAGCTTAAGCAGCGAGGCAGATACGCAGTATTTT. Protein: CASSLSSEADTQYF.

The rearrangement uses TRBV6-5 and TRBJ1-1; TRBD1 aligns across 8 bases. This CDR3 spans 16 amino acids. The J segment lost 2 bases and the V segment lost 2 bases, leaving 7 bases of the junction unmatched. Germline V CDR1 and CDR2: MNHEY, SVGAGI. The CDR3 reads CASSYGTGGFNTEAFF. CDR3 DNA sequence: TGTGCCAGCAGTTACGGGACAGGCGGATTCAACACTGAAGCTTTCTTT.

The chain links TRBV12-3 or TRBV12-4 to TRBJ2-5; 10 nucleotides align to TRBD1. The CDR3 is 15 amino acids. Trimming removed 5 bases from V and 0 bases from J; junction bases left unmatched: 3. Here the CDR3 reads CASSRTGGNQETQYF. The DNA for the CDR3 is TGTGCCAGCAGTAGGACAGGGGGAAACCAAGAGACCCAGTACTTC.

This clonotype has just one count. CDR3 DNA sequence: TGTGCCAGCAGTTTGCATTGGGGGGACGAGGAGACCCAGTACTTC. Translation gives CASSLHWGDEETQYF. The chain recombines TRBV12-3 or TRBV12-4 with TRBJ2-5; a possible D gene is TRBD2 (6 bases). The CDR3 consists of 15 residues. V was cut by 3 bases and J by 5 bases, with 16 bases left in between.

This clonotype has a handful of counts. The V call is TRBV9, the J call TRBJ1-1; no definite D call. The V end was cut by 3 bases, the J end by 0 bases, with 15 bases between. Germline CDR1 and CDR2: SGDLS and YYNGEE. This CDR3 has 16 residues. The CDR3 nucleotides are TGTGCCAGCAGCGCCTCGGCTATCGACATGAACACTGAAGCTTTCTTT. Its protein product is CASSASAIDMNTEAFF.

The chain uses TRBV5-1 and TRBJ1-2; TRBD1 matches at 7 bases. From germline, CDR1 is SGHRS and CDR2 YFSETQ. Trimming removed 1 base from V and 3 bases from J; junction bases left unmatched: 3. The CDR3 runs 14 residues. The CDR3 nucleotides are TGCGCCAGCAGCTTGACCACAGGGGACTATGGCTACACCTTC. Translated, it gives CASSLTTGDYGYTF.

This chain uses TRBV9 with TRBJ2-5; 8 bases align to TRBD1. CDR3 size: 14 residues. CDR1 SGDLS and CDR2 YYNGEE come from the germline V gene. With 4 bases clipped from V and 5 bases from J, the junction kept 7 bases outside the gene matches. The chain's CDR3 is CASSPPTGDETQYF. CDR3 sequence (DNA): TGTGCCAGCAGCCCCCCGACAGGGGACGAGACCCAGTACTTC.

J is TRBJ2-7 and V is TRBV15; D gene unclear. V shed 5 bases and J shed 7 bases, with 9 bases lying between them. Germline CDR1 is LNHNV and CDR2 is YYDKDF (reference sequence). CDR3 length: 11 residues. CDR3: CATSLYGEQYF. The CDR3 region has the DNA TGTGCCACCAGCCTCTATGGGGAGCAGTACTTC. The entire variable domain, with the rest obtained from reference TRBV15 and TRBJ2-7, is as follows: DAMVIQNPRYQVTQFGKPVTLSCSQTLNHNVMYWYQQKSSQAPKLLFHYYDKDFNNEADTPDNFQSRRPNTSFCFLDIRSPGLGDTAMYLCATSLYGEQYFGPGTRLTVT.

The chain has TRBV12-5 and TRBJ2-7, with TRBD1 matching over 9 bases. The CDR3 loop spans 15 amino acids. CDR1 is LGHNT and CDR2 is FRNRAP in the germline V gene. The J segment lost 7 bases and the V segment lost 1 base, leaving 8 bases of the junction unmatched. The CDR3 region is CASGLGRDRADEQYF. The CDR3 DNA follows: TGTGCTAGTGGTTTGGGCCGGGACAGGGCCGATGAGCAGTACTTC.

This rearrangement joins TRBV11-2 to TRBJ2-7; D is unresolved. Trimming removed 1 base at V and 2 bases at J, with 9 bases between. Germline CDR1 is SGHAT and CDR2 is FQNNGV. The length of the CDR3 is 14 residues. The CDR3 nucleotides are TGTGCCAGCAGCTTAGTAACGGATGCCTACGAGCAGTACTTC. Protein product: CASSLVTDAYEQYF.

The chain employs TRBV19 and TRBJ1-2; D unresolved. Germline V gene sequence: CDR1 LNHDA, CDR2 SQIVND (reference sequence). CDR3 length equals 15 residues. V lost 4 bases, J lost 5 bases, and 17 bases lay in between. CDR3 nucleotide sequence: TGTGCCAGTAGTACCGCCCAGAGTTCCGTTTATGGCTACACCTTC. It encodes CASSTAQSSVYGYTF.

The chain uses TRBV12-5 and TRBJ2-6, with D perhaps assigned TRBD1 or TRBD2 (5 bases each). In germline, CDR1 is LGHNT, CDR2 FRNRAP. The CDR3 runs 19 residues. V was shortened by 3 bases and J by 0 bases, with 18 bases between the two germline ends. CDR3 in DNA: TGTGCTAGTGGTTTACTCCTGGGACGCTGGCGCTCTGGGGCCAACGTCCTGACTTTC. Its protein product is CASGLLLGRWRSGANVLTF.

CDR3 loop: CASNELNTEAFF. The CDR3 region has the DNA TGTGCCAGCAACGAGCTGAACACTGAAGCTTTCTTT. V is TRBV5-4 and J is TRBJ1-1; no clear D. CDR3 length equals 12 residues. The germline V gene has CDR1 SGHNT and CDR2 YYREEE (reference sequence). V lost 6 bases and J 0 bases, leaving 6 bases between the germline ends.

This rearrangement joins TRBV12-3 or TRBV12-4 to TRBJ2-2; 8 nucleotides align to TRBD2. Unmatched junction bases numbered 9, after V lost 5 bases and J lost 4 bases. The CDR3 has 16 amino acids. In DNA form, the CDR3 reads TGTGCCAGCAGTCCCGGAGGACTAGCCGGCACCGGGGAGCTGTTTTTT. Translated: CASSPGGLAGTGELFF.

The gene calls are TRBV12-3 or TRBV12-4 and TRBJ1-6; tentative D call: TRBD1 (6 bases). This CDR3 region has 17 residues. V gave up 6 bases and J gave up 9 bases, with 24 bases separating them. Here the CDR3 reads CASRPNDEQGLCSPLHF. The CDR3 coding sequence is TGTGCCAGCAGACCCAACGACGAACAGGGTTTATGTTCACCCCTCCACTTT.

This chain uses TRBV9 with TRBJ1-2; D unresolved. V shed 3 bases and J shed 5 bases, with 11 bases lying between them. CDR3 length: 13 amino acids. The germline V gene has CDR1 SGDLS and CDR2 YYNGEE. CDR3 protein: CASSAAIDYGYTF. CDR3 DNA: TGTGCCAGCAGCGCCGCTATAGATTATGGCTACACCTTC.

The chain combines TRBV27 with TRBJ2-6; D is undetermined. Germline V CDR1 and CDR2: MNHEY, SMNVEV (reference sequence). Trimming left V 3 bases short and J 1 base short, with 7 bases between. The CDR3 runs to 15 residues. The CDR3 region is CASSLLGSGANVLTF. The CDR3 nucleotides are TGTGCCAGCAGTTTGTTGGGATCTGGGGCCAACGTCCTGACTTTC.